The 14 T cell receptor beta chains given below trace back to one sample, sequenced in a study of blood T cell repertoires in COVID-19. Using immunoSEQ multiplex PCR, the repertoire was profiled, and TCRdb retains in-frame clones only, with some absent. The table lists around 100,000 clones, over 70% of them singletons, with approximately 1.5% in the top ten. Source material: peripheral blood. The receptors originated from a man in his forties or fifties with acute or convalescent COVID-19.

This clone was seen only once. The chain employs TRBV11-2 and TRBJ2-7; 10 bases line up with TRBD1. Germline trimming cut 1 base from V and 2 bases from J; bases unmatched to any gene: 2. Germline V gene sequence: CDR1 SGHAT, CDR2 FQNNGV. This CDR3 has 15 amino acids. Written as DNA, the CDR3 is TGTGCCAGCAGCTTAGTTGGGACAGGGGCCTACGAGCAGTACTTC. Translated: CASSLVGTGAYEQYF.

The J gene is TRBJ1-4, the V gene TRBV13; 9 bases line up with TRBD1. J lost 3 bases, V lost 1 base, and 6 bases had no gene match. Germline values: CDR1 PRHDT, CDR2 FYEKMQ (reference sequence). The CDR3 spans 17 residues. The CDR3 DNA is TGTGCCAGCAGCTTAGTGGGACAGGGAAGGTCTAATGAAAAACTGTTTTTT. Its protein is CASSLVGQGRSNEKLFF.

This chain joins TRBV19 and TRBJ1-5; 7 bases are shared with TRBD1. The junction had 7 bases not matched to a gene; V was cut back by 5 bases and J by 6 bases. CDR1 is LNHDA and CDR2 is SQIVND in the germline V gene (reference sequence). This CDR3 spans 14 amino acids. CDR3 region: CASSSGGGSQPQHF. CDR3 sequence (DNA): TGTGCCAGTAGTTCAGGAGGGGGCAGTCAGCCCCAGCATTTT.

The CDR3: CASSQSNSDRTYGYTF. The CDR3 nucleotides read TGCGCCAGCAGTCAATCAAATTCGGACAGGACCTATGGCTACACCTTC. This chain joins TRBV23-1 and TRBJ1-2, with 7 bases lining up with TRBD1. TRBV23-1 is classed as an ORF, of uncertain function. This CDR3 is 16 amino acids long. The junction had 8 bases not matched to a gene; V was cut back by 0 bases and J by 4 bases.

CDR3 sequence: CASSARHGQGTQYF. The CDR3 region has the DNA TGTGCCAGTAGTGCCCGACACGGCCAGGGGACGCAGTATTTT. The V gene is TRBV19, the J gene TRBJ2-3, with D possibly matching TRBD1 (6 bases). This CDR3 contains 14 residues. Looked up from germline, CDR1 is LNHDA and CDR2 is SQIVND (reference sequence). The V end lost 5 bases, the J end lost 9 bases, and 18 bases lay between the germline ends.

This clone was detected only once. The rearrangement links TRBV5-5 to TRBJ1-2, with 11 bases identical to TRBD1. After removal of 2 bases from V and 4 bases from J, the junction contained 10 bases not matched to a gene. The CDR3 has 17 amino acids. Looked up from germline, CDR1 is SGHKS and CDR2 is YYEKEE (reference sequence). The CDR3: CASSFTGQGEVRYGYTF. In DNA, the CDR3 is TGTGCCAGCAGCTTTACGGGACAGGGGGAAGTACGCTATGGCTACACCTTC.

V usage is TRBV9 and J usage is TRBJ2-3, with 9 bases that match TRBD2. The CDR3 is 18 amino acids. CDR1 SGDLS and CDR2 YYNGEE come from the germline V gene. With V trimmed by 0 bases and J by 1 base, 9 bases remained unmatched. The CDR3 DNA reads TGTGCCAGCAGCGTAGCTACAATAGCGGGGGCTGGCACAGATACGCAGTATTTT. The encoded protein is CASSVATIAGAGTDTQYF.

This clone appeared a few times. The rearrangement uses TRBV9 and TRBJ1-2; no clear D. CDR3 size: 13 residues. CDR1 SGDLS and CDR2 YYNGEE come from the germline V gene. Trimming took off 2 bases at V and 2 bases at J, with 7 bases between the two ends. Here the CDR3 reads CASSVRINYGYTF. In DNA form, the CDR3 reads TGTGCCAGCAGCGTGCGAATCAACTATGGCTACACCTTC.

This sequence joins TRBV9 and TRBJ1-3; D remains ambiguous. From germline, CDR1 is SGDLS and CDR2 YYNGEE. Trimming removed 0 bases at V and 0 bases at J, with 10 bases between. There are 16 residues in the CDR3. CDR3 DNA: TGTGCCAGCAGCGTAGCTACAGCTACCTCTGGAAACACCATATATTTT. This gives the protein CASSVATATSGNTIYF.

The chain couples TRBV10-2 to TRBJ2-7, with 11 bases lining up with TRBD2. The CDR3 has 16 amino acids. V was pared by 2 bases and J by 7 bases, with 10 bases of the junction left unmatched. CDR1 and CDR2 (germline): WSHSY, SAAADI. The CDR3 DNA follows: TGCGCCAGCAGTGAGCTTATAGCGGGGGGGGACGGGGAGCAGTACTTC. It codes for CASSELIAGGDGEQYF.

The J gene is TRBJ1-1, the V gene TRBV30, with D possibly being TRBD1 (6 bases). The CDR3 loop spans 14 amino acids. V lost 5 bases and J 0 bases, leaving 13 bases between the germline ends. CDR1 and CDR2 from the germline V gene are GTSNPN and SVGIG (reference sequence). The CDR3 here is CAWAKGDMNTEAFF. For the CDR3, the DNA is TGTGCCTGGGCCAAGGGGGATATGAACACTGAAGCTTTCTTT.

This clone was seen a handful of times. The chain links TRBV6-1 to TRBJ1-2; 9 bases line up with TRBD1. The germline gives CDR1 MNHNS, CDR2 SASEGT. Trimming at V came to 2 bases and at J to 4 bases, leaving 5 bases not matched to a gene. CDR3 length: 15 residues. CDR3 protein: CASSERGTGSYGYTF. CDR3 sequence (DNA): TGTGCCAGCAGTGAAAGGGGGACAGGGAGCTATGGCTACACCTTC.

The chain links TRBV3-1 (or the pseudogene TRBV3-2) to TRBJ1-1, with TRBD1 matching 11 bases. Germline-derived CDR1 and CDR2 are LGHDT and YNNKEL (reference sequence). V lost 4 bases and J lost 4; bases outside the gene matches: 5. This CDR3 region has 15 residues. The CDR3 reads CASSPSGTGGTEAFF. For the CDR3, the DNA is TGTGCCAGCAGCCCCTCCGGGACAGGGGGCACTGAAGCTTTCTTT.

The DNA of the CDR3 is TGTGCCAGCAGCGATGGACAGGTGGGGGTTCAGTACTTC. It specifies CASSDGQVGVQYF. This chain links TRBV2 with TRBJ2-4; 7 nucleotides agree with TRBD1. The J segment lost 11 bases and the V segment lost 6 bases, leaving 10 bases of the junction unmatched. Germline CDR1 is SNHLY and CDR2 is FYNNEI. The CDR3 extends over 13 amino acids. Full variable domain (rest looked up from reference TRBV2 and TRBJ2-4): EPEVTQTPSHQVTQMGQEVILRCVPISNHLYFYWYRQILGQKVEFLVSFYNNEISEKSEIFDDQFSVERPDGSNFTLKIRSTKLEDSAMYFCASSDGQVGVQYFGAGTRLSVL.